This TCR beta chain was found in a study of T cell responses to AZD1222 COVID-19 vaccine. Study conclusions and caveats: Clonal diversity may have been underestimated in mostly white British donors.

The germline V gene encodes CDR1 MDHEN and CDR2 SYDVKM. V was clipped by 5 bases and J by 0 bases; unmatched bases: 7. This CDR3 comprises 16 residues. With respect to this clone: The antigen is unknown.

Some clones are missing from TCRdb's copy, which holds only in-frame ones; the method was immunoSEQ multiplex PCR. The sample lists about 140,000 clones; approximately 93% were seen once. V is TRBV28 and J is TRBJ1-1, with TRBD1 matching over 9 bases. This clonotype was obtained from an adult in good health. This specimen was peripheral blood, taken on day 0 of MenACWY control vaccination. The CDR3 DNA reads TGTGCCAGCAGTAATACAGGGGGCGGAATGAACACTGAAGCTTTCTTT. As protein: CASSNTGGGMNTEAFF. The variable domain in full, with the rest retrieved from reference TRBV28 and TRBJ1-1, is DVKVTQSSRYLVKRTGEKVFLECVQDMDHENMFWYRQDPGLGLRLIYFSYDVKMKEKGDIPEGYSVSREKKERFSLILESASTNQTSMYLCASSNTGGGMNTEAFFGQGTRLTVV.